This entry lists 8 T cell receptor beta chains sequenced from one sample in a study of blood T cell repertoires in COVID-19. Using immunoSEQ multiplex PCR, the repertoire was profiled, and TCRdb retains in-frame clones only, with some absent. The table lists more than 200,000 clones, around four fifths of them singletons. The specimen was peripheral blood. All receptors come from a man aged 40-49 years with acute or convalescent COVID-19.

The gene calls are TRBV3-1 (or the pseudogene TRBV3-2) and TRBJ2-5, with TRBD2 matching 10 bases. Germline V gene data show CDR1 as LGHDT and CDR2 as YNNKEL (reference sequence). This CDR3 is 16 amino acids long. The junction had 6 bases not matched to a gene; V was cut back by 1 base and J by 4 bases. The CDR3 nucleotides are TGTGCCAGCAGCCAAGCGGGGCTAGCGGGAGCAGAGACCCAGTACTTC. It is translated as CASSQAGLAGAETQYF.

A few counts support this clone. This sequence joins TRBV7-9 and TRBJ1-2, with 8 bases aligning to TRBD1. The CDR3 covers 15 residues. V lost 2 bases, J lost 5 bases, and 7 bases stayed unmatched. Germline V gene lookup returns CDR1 SEHNR and CDR2 FQNEAQ (reference sequence). The CDR3: CASSLPGTGEYGYTF. In nucleotides, the CDR3 is TGTGCCAGCAGCTTACCCGGGACAGGAGAATATGGCTACACCTTC.

The chain has TRBV2 and TRBJ2-5; 11 positions agree with TRBD1. V lost 7 bases and J lost 5; bases outside the gene matches: 6. CDR1 SNHLY and CDR2 FYNNEI come from the germline V gene. This CDR3 comprises 14 residues. The DNA for the CDR3 is TGTGCCAGCAAGGTGGACAGGGGGCGGGAGACCCAGTACTTC. Protein product: CASKVDRGRETQYF.

The V gene is TRBV27, the J gene TRBJ1-2; 7 bases are shared with TRBD1. Germline V CDR1 and CDR2: MNHEY, SMNVEV (reference sequence). V lost 9 bases to trimming and J lost 8 bases; unmatched junction nucleotides: 15. The CDR3 is 14 amino acids. In DNA, the CDR3 is TGTGCCAGGTCGCCTCCGACAGGGACCATCGGCTACACCTTC. It encodes CARSPPTGTIGYTF.

CDR3 protein: CASSYSFDTSSYEQYF. In nucleotides, the CDR3 is TGTGCCAGCAGTTACTCGTTTGACACATCATCCTACGAGCAGTACTTC. This rearrangement joins TRBV6-5 to TRBJ2-7; D unresolved. V shed 0 bases and J shed 1 base, with 13 bases lying between them. Germline values: CDR1 MNHEY, CDR2 SVGAGI. The CDR3 has 16 residues.

V usage is TRBV29-1 and J usage is TRBJ1-2; D is uncertain. In germline, CDR1 is SQVTM, CDR2 ANQGSEA. This CDR3 has 13 amino acids. V was trimmed by 7 bases and J by 4 bases, leaving 16 bases between them. CDR3 in DNA: TGCAGCGCGGTCGGCCATACAGCCTATGGCTACACCTTC. Its translation is CSAVGHTAYGYTF.

The rearrangement links TRBV19 to TRBJ1-5; 7 nucleotides line up with TRBD1. The germline gives CDR1 LNHDA, CDR2 SQIVND (reference sequence). The CDR3 is 15 amino acids. With V trimmed by 7 bases and J by 6 bases, 12 bases remained unmatched. The CDR3 DNA reads as TGTGCCAGTACCTCGACAGGGACGCCTCGTCAGCCCCAGCATTTT. Residues: CASTSTGTPRQPQHF.

The chain joins TRBV19 to TRBJ1-2; 7 bases match TRBD1. The trim removed 7 bases at V and 5 bases at J, leaving 7 bases unmatched. CDR3 length: 13 amino acids. Looked up from germline, CDR1 is LNHDA and CDR2 is SQIVND (reference sequence). CDR3 in amino acids: CASTRTGRYGYTF. The CDR3, as DNA: TGTGCCAGTACCAGGACAGGTCGTTATGGCTACACCTTC.